This note documents a single TCR beta chain sequence. The antigen is unknown. At one end the junction does not follow the germline gene, possibly because of a read error. The entry originates in a study of multiple sclerosis patients with progressive multifocal leukoencephalopathy. Study conclusions and caveats: Preferential TRBV-TRBJ pairings or common gene usage were not detected at PML.

Time point noted: approximately 12 months of natalizumab therapy. Sequencing was at survey level. Clones were sequenced by immunoSEQ multiplex PCR, and TCRdb holds only the in-frame ones, with some missing. The sample consists of about 25,000 clones, approximately 90% of them appearing once. This CDR3 has 11 amino acids. Germline V lookup: CDR1 MNHEY, CDR2 SMNVEV (reference sequence). The specimen comprised PBMCs, sampled from a patient treated with natalizumab. The chain carries TRBV27 and TRBJ2-1; 9 bases match TRBD1. The clonotype originates from a man in his thirties or forties with multiple sclerosis. The CDR3 spells CASSFGTGQVF. The CDR3 DNA follows: TGTGCCAGCAGTTTCGGGACAGGGCAAGTCTTC.